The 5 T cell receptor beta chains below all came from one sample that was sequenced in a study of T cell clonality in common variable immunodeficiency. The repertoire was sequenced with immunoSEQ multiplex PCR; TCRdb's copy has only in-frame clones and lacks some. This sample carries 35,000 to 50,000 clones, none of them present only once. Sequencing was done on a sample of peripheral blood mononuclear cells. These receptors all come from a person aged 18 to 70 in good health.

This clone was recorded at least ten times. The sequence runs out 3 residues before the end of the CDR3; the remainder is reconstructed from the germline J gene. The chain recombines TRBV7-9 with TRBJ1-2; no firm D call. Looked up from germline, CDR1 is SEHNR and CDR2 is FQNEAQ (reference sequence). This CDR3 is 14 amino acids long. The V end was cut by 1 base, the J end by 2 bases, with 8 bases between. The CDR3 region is CASSLVPENYGYTF. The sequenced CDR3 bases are TGTGCCAGCAGCTTAGTGCCAGAGAACTATGGC.

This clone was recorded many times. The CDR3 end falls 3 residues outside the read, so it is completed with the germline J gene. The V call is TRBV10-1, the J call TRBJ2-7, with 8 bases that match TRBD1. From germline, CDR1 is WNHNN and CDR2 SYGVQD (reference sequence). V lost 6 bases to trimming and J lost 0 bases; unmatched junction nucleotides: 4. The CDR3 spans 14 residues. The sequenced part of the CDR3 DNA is TGCGCCAGCAGGGGACAGGAGACCTCCTACGAG. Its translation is CASRGQETSYE. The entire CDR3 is CASRGQETSYEQYF.

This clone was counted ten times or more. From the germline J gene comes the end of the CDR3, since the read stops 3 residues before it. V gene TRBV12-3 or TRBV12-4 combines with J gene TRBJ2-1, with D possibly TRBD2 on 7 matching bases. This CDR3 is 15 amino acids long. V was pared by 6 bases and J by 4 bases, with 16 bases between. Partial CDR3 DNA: TGTGCCAGCAGGACTCGGGGGGCCCGTTACAATGAG. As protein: CASRTRGARYNE. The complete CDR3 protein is CASRTRGARYNEQFF.

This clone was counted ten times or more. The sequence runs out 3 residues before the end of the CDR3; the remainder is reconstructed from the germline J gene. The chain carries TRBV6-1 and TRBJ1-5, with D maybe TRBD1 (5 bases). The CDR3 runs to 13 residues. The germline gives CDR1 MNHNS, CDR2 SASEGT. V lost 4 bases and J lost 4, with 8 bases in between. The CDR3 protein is CASSGPGNQPQHF. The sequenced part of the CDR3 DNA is TGTGCCAGCAGTGGCCCAGGGAATCAGCCC.

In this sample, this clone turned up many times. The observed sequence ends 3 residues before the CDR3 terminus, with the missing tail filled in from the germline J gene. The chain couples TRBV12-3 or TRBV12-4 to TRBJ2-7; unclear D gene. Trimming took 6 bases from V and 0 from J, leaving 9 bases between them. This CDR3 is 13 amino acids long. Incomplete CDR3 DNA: TGTGCCAGCAGGGGCAGCATCTCCTACGAG. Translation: CASRGSISYE. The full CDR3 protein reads CASRGSISYEQYF.